The 16 T cell receptor beta chains listed next were all sequenced from one sample in a study of T-cell memory formation after mild COVID-19. TCRdb called the 5' RACE reads again in MiXCR, with one record for every CDR3 protein. The table lists roughly 280,000 distinct CDR3 sequences, 8% to 9% of them singletons. The sequencing sample was made of PBMCs or a T cell subset sorted from them (not recorded which). The receptor set was obtained from a man aged 18 to 30 who had mild COVID-19 (a few samples of this study predate the infection). Cell type and time point are not known.

This clonotype was found a few times. The chain is built from TRBV19 and TRBJ1-1; D is unresolved. Germline lookup yields CDR1 LNHDA and CDR2 SQIVND (reference sequence). The V gene lost 3 bases and the J gene lost 2 bases, with 13 bases spanning the gap. This CDR3 has 15 amino acids. DNA for the CDR3: TGTGCCAGTAGTATTTGGGCAGGAAGTAACACTGAAGCTTTCTTT. This encodes CASSIWAGSNTEAFF.

In this sample, this clonotype turned up a few times. V gene TRBV6-5 combines with J gene TRBJ2-3, with a possible D match to TRBD1 (6 bases). This CDR3 has 15 amino acids. The germline V and J ends were trimmed by 4 bases and 1 base, with 12 bases remaining between them. Germline CDR1 and CDR2: MNHEY and SVGAGI. CDR3 sequence: CASSSGVRGTDTQYF. CDR3 nucleotide sequence: TGTGCCAGCAGTTCAGGGGTCAGGGGCACAGATACGCAGTATTTT.

This clonotype was observed a handful of times. The V gene is TRBV7-2, the J gene TRBJ2-2, with 7 bases that match TRBD2. CDR1 and CDR2 (germline): SGHTA, FQGNSA. CDR3 length equals 15 residues. V gave up 1 base and J gave up 4 bases; unmatched junction bases: 3. The DNA of the CDR3 is TGTGCCAGCAGCTTAGGGGACTACCCCACCGGGGAGCTGTTTTTT. Translating gives CASSLGDYPTGELFF.

The chain recombines TRBV12-3 or TRBV12-4 with TRBJ2-6; D ambiguous. The CDR3 spans 16 residues. V gave up 5 bases and J gave up 0 bases, with 11 bases separating them. The CDR3 DNA is TGTGCCAGCAGTAATCGGCGAATCTCTGGGGCCAACGTCCTGACTTTC. Protein: CASSNRRISGANVLTF.

Concerning this clonotype itself: The limits of the CDR3 on the DNA are not certain, so only TCRdb's listed CDR3 is given. The V gene is TRBV12-3 or TRBV12-4, the J gene TRBJ2-4; TRBD1 was called by the table and not checked on the DNA. The CDR3 totals 13 residues, both ends included. This chain's CDR3 is CASSSSGRDIQYF.

There are a few counts of this clonotype. The chain is built from TRBV18 and TRBJ2-5; 9 bases fit TRBD2. Trimming removed 5 bases from V and 3 bases from J; junction bases left unmatched: 4. Germline CDR1 and CDR2: KGHSH and LQKENI. The CDR3 sequence is 14 residues long. The CDR3 region has the DNA TGTGCCAGCTCAAAGGCTAGCGGGGAAGAGACCCAGTACTTC. Translating it yields CASSKASGEETQYF. Together with reference TRBV18 and TRBJ2-5, the CDR3 gives the full variable domain: NAGVMQNPRHLVRRRGQEARLRCSPMKGHSHVYWYRQLPEEGLKFMVYLQKENIIDESGMPKERFSAEFPKEGPSILRIQQVVRGDSAAYFCASSKASGEETQYFGPGTRLLVL.

The chain links TRBV5-6 to TRBJ1-5, with D possibly TRBD1 on 6 matching bases. V lost 3 bases and J 5 bases, leaving 9 bases between the germline ends. Per the germline V gene, CDR1 is SGHDT and CDR2 is YYEEEE. This CDR3 comprises 13 residues. The CDR3, as DNA: TGTGCCAGCAGCTGGGGACAAGATCAGCCCCAGCATTTT. This gives the protein CASSWGQDQPQHF.

This chain joins TRBV7-9 and TRBJ2-1; D not resolved. The CDR3 is 16 amino acids. Germline CDR1 and CDR2: SEHNR and FQNEAQ (reference sequence). Trimming cost V 4 bases and J 0 bases, with 13 bases left between them. CDR3 coding DNA: TGTGCCAGCAGCTCCCCGGACGGGTACTCCTACAATGAGCAGTTCTTC. Translating gives CASSSPDGYSYNEQFF.

This sequence joins TRBV28 and TRBJ1-1, with 7 nucleotides matching TRBD1. This CDR3 comprises 14 residues. Germline loops: CDR1 MDHEN, CDR2 SYDVKM. The ends lost 6 bases at V and 0 bases at J; junction bases unmatched: 4. The CDR3 sequence: CASSDRVMNTEAFF. CDR3 coding DNA: TGTGCCAGCAGCGACAGGGTTATGAACACTGAAGCTTTCTTT.

This clonotype came up a few times. The chain links TRBV20-1 to TRBJ2-4, with TRBD1 as a possible D gene (6 bases). This CDR3 region has 15 residues. Germline V gives CDR1 DFQATT, CDR2 SNEGSKA (reference sequence). V gave up 5 bases and J gave up 7 bases, with 21 bases separating them. The CDR3 DNA reads TGCAGTGCTTTTGGACAACAGGGATTTCGGAACATTCAGTACTTC. Protein: CSAFGQQGFRNIQYF.

This clonotype was seen more than once but under ten times. This sequence joins TRBV4-1 and TRBJ2-3; 8 bases map to TRBD1. The CDR3 consists of 14 residues. After removal of 9 bases from V and 4 bases from J, the junction contained 9 bases not matched to a gene. Germline-derived CDR1 and CDR2 are MGHRA and YSYEKL. The CDR3 DNA sequence: TGCGCCAGTGGTCCGACAGGGGCGGCAGATACGCAGTATTTT. This encodes CASGPTGAADTQYF.

The chain has TRBV20-1 and TRBJ2-1; 9 bases fit TRBD1. Per the germline V gene, CDR1 is DFQATT and CDR2 is SNEGSKA (reference sequence). The junction had 9 bases not matched to a gene; V was cut back by 6 bases and J by 9 bases. The CDR3 sequence is 13 residues long. CDR3 DNA: TGCAGTGCCCCTAAAACAGGGGGCTCTGAGCAGTTCTTC. It codes for CSAPKTGGSEQFF.

This clonotype was seen more than once but under ten times. This chain connects TRBV20-1 to TRBJ2-7; D possibly corresponds to TRBD1 (6 bases). This CDR3 is built from 14 residues. The V gene's germline CDR1 is DFQATT and CDR2 SNEGSKA (reference sequence). CDR3 residues: CSARTENVGYAQYV. DNA of the CDR3: TGCAGTGCAAGGACAGAGAACGTAGGCTACGCGCAGTACGTC.

This sequence joins TRBV4-1 and TRBJ2-6; no reliable D call. This CDR3 region has 15 residues. The V gene lost 3 bases and the J gene lost 0 bases, with 6 bases spanning the gap. Per the germline V gene, CDR1 is MGHRA and CDR2 is YSYEKL. This CDR3 reads CASSHVSSGANVLTF. The CDR3 nucleotides read TGCGCCAGCAGCCATGTCAGCTCTGGGGCCAACGTCCTGACTTTC.

V is TRBV5-1 and J is TRBJ2-5, with D tentatively TRBD2 (7 bases). Per germline, CDR1 SGHRS and CDR2 YFSETQ. Trimming removed 2 bases from V and 2 bases from J, with 13 bases in between. The CDR3 covers 15 residues. DNA for the CDR3: TGCGCCAGCAGCTTCGGTGGGGGGGCGCAAGAGACCCAGTACTTC. Translation: CASSFGGGAQETQYF.

This clonotype was seen only a few times. The chain has TRBV7-2 and TRBJ1-2; D is uncertain. The CDR3 covers 14 residues. In germline, CDR1 is SGHTA, CDR2 FQGNSA. With 2 bases removed from V and 0 bases from J, the gap between germline ends came to 7 bases. CDR3 nucleotides: TGTGCCAGCAGCTTACGGCAGACTAACTATGGCTACACCTTC. Its protein is CASSLRQTNYGYTF.